This is a list of T cell receptor beta chains from one sample in a study of blood T cell repertoires in COVID-19. Profiled with immunoSEQ multiplex PCR; TCRdb holds only in-frame clones, not every one. The data contain a few hundred thousand clones, approximately 80% of them singletons. The sequenced material came from peripheral blood. The source of these receptors is a man aged 55 to 70 with acute or convalescent COVID-19. The CDR3 runs from the conserved cysteine through the conserved F or W. Fields, in order: clone size, J gene, D gene, V gene, CDR3 protein, CDR3 DNA. A D gene is named only where the DNA matches it firmly. Rows may omit the clone size; those that give it use once, few, many or a size class.

size: once; J: TRBJ1-5; D: TRBD1; V: TRBV6-6; CDR3: CATLPDTGGVRPQHF; DNA: TGTGCCACACTGCCGGACACAGGGGGGGTTCGACCCCAGCATTTT
size: -; J: TRBJ1-2; D: -; V: TRBV5-1; CDR3: CASSLGDGGGGYTF; DNA: TGCGCCAGCAGCTTGGGGGACGGGGGTGGCGGCTACACCTTC
size: -; J: TRBJ1-1; D: -; V: TRBV6-7; CDR3: CASSSRQIPPLNTEAFF; DNA: TGTGCCAGCAGTTCCCGACAGATCCCGCCTTTGAACACTGAAGCTTTCTTT
size: -; J: TRBJ2-2; D: -; V: TRBV2; CDR3: CASKRLVNTGELFF; DNA: TGTGCCAGCAAGCGGCTAGTGAACACCGGGGAGCTGTTTTTT
size: -; J: TRBJ1-5; D: -; V: TRBV7-9; CDR3: CASSLESGNQPQHF; DNA: TGTGCCAGCAGCTTAGAATCAGGGAATCAGCCCCAGCATTTT
size: once; J: TRBJ1-4; D: -; V: TRBV2; CDR3: CASSKQGINEKLFF; DNA: TGTGCCAGCAGTAAACAGGGTATTAATGAAAAACTGTTTTTT
size: -; J: TRBJ2-7; D: TRBD2; V: TRBV7-2; CDR3: CASSSKREPPYEQYF; DNA: TGTGCCAGCAGCTCGAAGCGGGAGCCGCCCTACGAGCAGTACTTC
size: once; J: TRBJ2-5; D: -; V: TRBV10-3; CDR3: CAISVLAGGETQYF; DNA: TGTGCCATCAGTGTTTTAGCAGGGGGGGAGACCCAGTACTTC
size: few; J: TRBJ2-1; D: -; V: TRBV5-1; CDR3: CASSLEGRNEQFF; DNA: TGCGCCAGCAGCTTGGAGGGGCGGAATGAGCAGTTCTTC
size: -; J: TRBJ2-5; D: TRBD2; V: TRBV5-1; CDR3: CASSAPLAGGLETQYF; DNA: TGCGCCAGCAGCGCACCTCTAGCGGGAGGGCTGGAGACCCAGTACTTC
size: -; J: TRBJ2-4; D: TRBD1; V: TRBV6-5; CDR3: CASSFLPRDRFNF; DNA: TGTGCCAGCAGTTTCCTCCCCCGGGACAGGTTTAACTTC
size: -; J: TRBJ2-1; D: TRBD2; V: TRBV4-1; CDR3: CASRKLAGTLGEQFF; DNA: TGCGCCAGCAGAAAACTAGCGGGGACGCTGGGTGAGCAGTTCTTC
size: -; J: TRBJ1-3; D: -; V: TRBV10-3; CDR3: CAISADTSGNTIYF; DNA: TGTGCCATCAGTGCGGACACCTCTGGAAACACCATATATTTT
size: -; J: TRBJ1-2; D: TRBD1; V: TRBV18; CDR3: CASSPSRTGVISNYGYTF; DNA: TGTGCCAGCTCACCATCTCGGACAGGGGTTATCTCAAACTATGGCTACACCTTC
size: -; J: TRBJ2-7; D: TRBD2; V: TRBV15; CDR3: CATSPESASGYEQYF; DNA: TGTGCCACCAGCCCCGAATCGGCTAGCGGCTACGAGCAGTACTTC
size: -; J: TRBJ2-2; D: TRBD2; V: TRBV5-4; CDR3: CASHGGGRQTGELFF; DNA: TGTGCCAGCCACGGGGGCGGGAGGCAGACCGGGGAGCTGTTTTTT
size: -; J: TRBJ2-1; D: TRBD2; V: TRBV10-1; CDR3: CASSEVGNTRELLSSYNEQFF; DNA: TGCGCCAGCTCTGAAGTGGGGAATACGCGGGAGCTTCTAAGCTCCTACAATGAGCAGTTCTTC
size: -; J: TRBJ1-1; D: -; V: TRBV5-4; CDR3: CASTPFDFRSVSGTEAFF; DNA: TGTGCCAGCACCCCTTTTGACTTTCGATCGGTTTCGGGCACTGAAGCTTTCTTT